This T cell receptor (beta chain) was sequenced in a study of regulatory T cells in long-lasting Graves disease. Notes on this clonotype: Its specificity is unknown.

Findings and caveats of the study: Whereas 900 to 1,000 public clonotypes were shared by new patients, persistent patients shared more, at about 2,500.

V lost 5 bases to trimming and J lost 1 base; unmatched junction nucleotides: 6. The germline V gene has CDR1 SGHRS and CDR2 YFSETQ. This CDR3 has 18 residues. Construction of the TCR beta libraries employed iRepertoire HTBI primers in conjunction with Arm-PCR of CDR3 regions. TCRdb itself ran the multiplex PCR reads through MiXCR, one entry per CDR3 protein. Of 560,000 or so distinct CDR3 sequences listed, 16% are singletons. Time point: newly diagnosed GD, antithyroid drugs for less than 3 months. There was RNA extracted from PBMCs, and the TCR library was made from it. The same sample was also studied in work on T cells in Graves' hyperthyroidism and ophthalmopathy.

This sequence joins TRBV5-1 and TRBJ2-1; TRBD2 agrees at 16 bases. The TCR sequence derives from a young man with Graves disease. The specimen was peripheral blood mononuclear cells (PBMCs), collected at new diagnosis, from a patient treated with antithyroid drugs. CDR3 loop: CASRGGLAGGPSYNEQFF. The DNA for the CDR3 is TGCGCCAGCAGGGGGGGACTAGCGGGAGGGCCTTCCTACAATGAGCAGTTCTTC.